This TCR beta chain was observed in a study of T-cell memory formation after mild COVID-19. Whole-study context: TCR clusters were mostly confined to one donor each.

CDR1 is SEHNR, CDR2 FQNEAQ, per germline (reference sequence). Trimming took 2 bases from V and 7 from J; bases not matched to a gene: 4. The CDR3 has 14 amino acids. Points on this clonotype: The target antigen is unknown.

TCRdb passed the 5' RACE reads through MiXCR, listing each CDR3 protein once. The data contain 300,000 to 350,000 distinct CDR3 sequences, approximately 15% of them seen just once; the ten biggest clones take up 21%. Study results and caveats: Clones from the second wave (peaking day 37) had unconfirmed SARS-CoV-2 specificity. Clones that contracted clustered mainly in CM and EM if CD4+ and in EMRA if CD8+. Pre-infection memory held some responding clones, suggesting pre-existing cross-reactive T cells responded.

The sample consisted of PBMCs or a T cell subset sorted from them (not recorded which). The chain employs TRBV7-9 and TRBJ1-2, with 10 bases fitting TRBD1. The receptor's source is a man between 18 and 29 years old who had mild COVID-19 (a few samples of this study predate the infection). Cell type and time point are not known. DNA for the CDR3: TGTGCCAGCAGCTTACGGGACAGGGGTTTTGGCTACACCTTC. Protein: CASSLRDRGFGYTF.